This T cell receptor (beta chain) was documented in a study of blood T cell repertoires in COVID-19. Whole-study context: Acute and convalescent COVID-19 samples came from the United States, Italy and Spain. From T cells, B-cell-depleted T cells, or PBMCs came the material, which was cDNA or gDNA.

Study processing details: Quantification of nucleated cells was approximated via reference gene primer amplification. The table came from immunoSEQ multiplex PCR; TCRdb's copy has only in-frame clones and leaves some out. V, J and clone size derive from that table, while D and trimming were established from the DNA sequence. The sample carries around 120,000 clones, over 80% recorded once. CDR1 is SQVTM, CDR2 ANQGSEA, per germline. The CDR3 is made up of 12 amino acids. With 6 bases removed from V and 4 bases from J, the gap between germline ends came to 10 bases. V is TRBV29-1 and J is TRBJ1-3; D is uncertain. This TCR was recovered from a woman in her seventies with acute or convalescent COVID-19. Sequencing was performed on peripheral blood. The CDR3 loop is CSVRTGGNTIYF. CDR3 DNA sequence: TGCAGCGTCCGGACGGGGGGAAACACCATATATTTT. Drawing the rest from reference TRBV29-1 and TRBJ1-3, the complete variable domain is SAVISQKPSRDICQRGTSLTIQCQVDSQVTMMFWYRQQPGQSLTLIATANQGSEATYESGFVIDKFPISRPNLTFSTLTVSNMSPEDSSIYLCSVRTGGNTIYFGEGSWLTVV.